This T cell receptor beta chain appears in the sequencing data of a study of T cells in localized non-small cell lung cancer. Study results and limitations: Sequence data derive from only one tumor region, so heterogeneity remains possible. It was uninvolved adjacent lung that showed the highest T cell clonality, exceeding tumor. Longer overall survival associated with higher blood T cell density; shorter survival with higher adjacent-lung clonality. Of the top 100 tumor clones, median about 56 were in adjacent lung, about 26 among its top 100.

Trimming shortened V by 2 bases and J by 3 bases, and 7 bases separated the two germline ends. This CDR3 is built from 13 residues. Germline V gene lookup returns CDR1 KGHSH and CDR2 LQKENI. Assay used: immunoSEQ multiplex PCR; TCRdb lists only in-frame clones, some missing. The data contain around 19,000 clones, 91% of them seen just once; the ten biggest clones take up about 3%. Worth noting for this clone: What it binds is not known.

This material consisted of peripheral blood, taken before any cancer treatment. This sequence was found in a woman aged 40 to 75 with stage I lung adenocarcinoma. This sequence joins TRBV18 and TRBJ1-2, with unresolved D. The CDR3 loop reads CASSPSGDYGYTF. CDR3 in DNA: TGTGCCAGCTCACCATCTGGGGACTATGGCTACACCTTC.